This T cell receptor (beta chain) came from a study of blood T cell repertoires in COVID-19. Study-level background: COVID-19 samples, acute and convalescent, were from the United States, Italy and Spain.

TCRdb's copy holds only in-frame clones and misses some; the assay was immunoSEQ multiplex PCR. The repertoire includes about 210,000 clones, about 80% of them detected once, and over 6% sits in the top ten. The CDR3 contains 15 residues. The V gene end was trimmed by 3 bases and the J gene end by 5 bases; junction bases not matched to a gene: 1. CDR1 and CDR2 from the germline V gene are SGHRS and YFSETQ. The sequencing input was peripheral blood. V usage is TRBV5-1 and J usage is TRBJ2-1, with 14 bases lining up with TRBD2. The TCR comes from an elderly woman with COVID-19, enrolled during active disease. The CDR3 is CASSWGLAGDNEQFF. CDR3 DNA sequence: TGCGCCAGCAGCTGGGGACTAGCGGGAGACAATGAGCAGTTCTTC.